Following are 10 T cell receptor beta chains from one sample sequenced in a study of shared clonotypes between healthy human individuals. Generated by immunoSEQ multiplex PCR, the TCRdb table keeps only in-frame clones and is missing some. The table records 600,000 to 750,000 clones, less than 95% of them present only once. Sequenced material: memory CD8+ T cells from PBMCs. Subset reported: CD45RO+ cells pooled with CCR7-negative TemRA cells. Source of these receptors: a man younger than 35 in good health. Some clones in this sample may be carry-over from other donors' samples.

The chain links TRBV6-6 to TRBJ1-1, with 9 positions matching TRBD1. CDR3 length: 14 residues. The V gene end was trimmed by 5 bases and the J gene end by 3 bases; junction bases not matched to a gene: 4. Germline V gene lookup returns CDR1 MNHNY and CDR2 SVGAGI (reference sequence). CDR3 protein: CASSQQGAYTEAFF. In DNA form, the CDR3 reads TGTGCCAGCAGTCAACAGGGGGCGTACACTGAAGCTTTCTTT.

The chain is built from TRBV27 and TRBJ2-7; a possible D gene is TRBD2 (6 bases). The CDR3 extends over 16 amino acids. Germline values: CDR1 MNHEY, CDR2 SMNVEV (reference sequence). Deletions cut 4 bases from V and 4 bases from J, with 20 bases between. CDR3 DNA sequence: TGTGCCAGCAGTTCCCTCGGGGGAGTAAGTATGTACGAGCAGTACTTC. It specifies CASSSLGGVSMYEQYF.

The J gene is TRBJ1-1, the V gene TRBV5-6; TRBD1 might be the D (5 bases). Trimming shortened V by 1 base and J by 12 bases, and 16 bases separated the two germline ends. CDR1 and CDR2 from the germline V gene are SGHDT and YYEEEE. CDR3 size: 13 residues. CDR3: CASSLSGAQRPFF. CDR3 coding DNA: TGTGCCAGCAGCTTGTCCGGGGCGCAAAGGCCTTTCTTT.

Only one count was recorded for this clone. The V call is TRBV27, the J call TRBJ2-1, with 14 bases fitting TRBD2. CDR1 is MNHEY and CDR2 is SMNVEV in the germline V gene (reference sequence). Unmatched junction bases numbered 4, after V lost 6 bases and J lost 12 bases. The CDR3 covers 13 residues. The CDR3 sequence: CASSRLAGGVQFF. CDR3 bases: TGTGCCAGCAGCCGACTAGCGGGAGGGGTGCAGTTCTTC.

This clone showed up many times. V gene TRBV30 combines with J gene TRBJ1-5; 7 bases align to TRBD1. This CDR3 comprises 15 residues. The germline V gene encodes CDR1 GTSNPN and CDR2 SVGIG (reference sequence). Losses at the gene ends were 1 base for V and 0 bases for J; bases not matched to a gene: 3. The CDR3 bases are TGTGCCTGGAGTGACCGGGACAGTAGCAATCAGCCCCAGCATTTT. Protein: CAWSDRDSSNQPQHF.

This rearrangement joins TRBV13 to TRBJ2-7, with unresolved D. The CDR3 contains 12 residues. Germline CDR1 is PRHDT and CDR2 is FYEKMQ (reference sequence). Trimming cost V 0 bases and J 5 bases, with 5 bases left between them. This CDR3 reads CASSLGGNEQYF. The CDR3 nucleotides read TGTGCCAGCAGCTTAGGGGGGAACGAGCAGTACTTC.

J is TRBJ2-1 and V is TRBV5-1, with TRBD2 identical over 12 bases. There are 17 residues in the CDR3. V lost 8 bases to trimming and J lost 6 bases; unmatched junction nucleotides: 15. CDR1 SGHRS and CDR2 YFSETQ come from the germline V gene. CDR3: CASVSGPGLAGTNEQFF. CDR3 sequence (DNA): TGCGCCAGTGTAAGTGGGCCCGGACTAGCGGGAACCAATGAGCAGTTCTTC.

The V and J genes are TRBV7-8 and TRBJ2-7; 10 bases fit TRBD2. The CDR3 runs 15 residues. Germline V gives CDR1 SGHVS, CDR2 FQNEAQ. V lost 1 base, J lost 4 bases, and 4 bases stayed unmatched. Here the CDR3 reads CASSLGLAGEYEQYF. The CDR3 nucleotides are TGTGCCAGCAGCTTAGGCCTAGCGGGAGAGTACGAGCAGTACTTC.

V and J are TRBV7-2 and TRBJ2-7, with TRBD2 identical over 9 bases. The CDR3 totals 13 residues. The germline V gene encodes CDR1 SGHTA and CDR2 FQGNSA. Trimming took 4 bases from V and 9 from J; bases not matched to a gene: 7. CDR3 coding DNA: TGTGCCAGCAGCTCGGGACTAGCTTCGCGGCAGTACTTC. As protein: CASSSGLASRQYF.

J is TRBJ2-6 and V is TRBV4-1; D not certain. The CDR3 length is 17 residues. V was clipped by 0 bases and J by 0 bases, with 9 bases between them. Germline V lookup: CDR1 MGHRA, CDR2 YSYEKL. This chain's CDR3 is CASSQDQRISGANVLTF. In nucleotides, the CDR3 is TGCGCCAGCAGCCAAGATCAACGCATCTCTGGGGCCAACGTCCTGACTTTC.